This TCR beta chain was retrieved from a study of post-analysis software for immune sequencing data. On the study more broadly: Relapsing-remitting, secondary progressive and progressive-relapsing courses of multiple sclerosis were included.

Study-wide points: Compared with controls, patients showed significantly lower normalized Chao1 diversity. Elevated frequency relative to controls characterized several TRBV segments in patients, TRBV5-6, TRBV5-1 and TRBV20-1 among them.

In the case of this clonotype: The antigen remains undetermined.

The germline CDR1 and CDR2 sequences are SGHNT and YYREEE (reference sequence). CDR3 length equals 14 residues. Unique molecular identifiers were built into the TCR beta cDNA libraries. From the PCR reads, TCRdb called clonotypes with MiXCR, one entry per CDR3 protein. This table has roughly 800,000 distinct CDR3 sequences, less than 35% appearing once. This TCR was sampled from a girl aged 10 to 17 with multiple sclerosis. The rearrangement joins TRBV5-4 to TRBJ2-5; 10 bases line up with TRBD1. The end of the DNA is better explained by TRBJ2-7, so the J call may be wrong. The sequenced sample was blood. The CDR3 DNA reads TGTGCCAGCAGCCCGGGACAGGGGAGGAGCGAGCAGTACTTC. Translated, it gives CASSPGQGRSEQYF.